One and the same sample provided the 9 T cell receptor beta chains below, sequenced in a study of shared clonotypes between healthy human individuals. Generated by immunoSEQ multiplex PCR, the TCRdb table keeps only in-frame clones and is missing some. Of approximately 700,000 clones in the sample, 55% to 85% were seen once. Material: memory CD4+ T cells sorted from blood. Sample subset: CD45RA-negative fraction. The source of these receptors is a woman in her 30s in good health.

The chain combines TRBV5-4 with TRBJ2-7; D is perhaps TRBD1 (5 bases). The CDR3 sequence is 15 residues long. Trimming shortened V by 0 bases and J by 1 base, and 11 bases separated the two germline ends. Germline V gene sequence: CDR1 SGHNT, CDR2 YYREEE (reference sequence). Here the CDR3 reads CASSLERGQSYEQYF. As DNA, the CDR3 is TGTGCCAGCAGCTTGGAAAGGGGCCAATCCTACGAGCAGTACTTC.

This clone showed up just once. The junction does not match germline at one end; this may be a read error. V is TRBV29-1 and J is TRBJ1-1; the D is unclear. The CDR3 totals 9 residues. Germline CDR1 reads SQVTM; CDR2 reads ANQGSEA. In DNA, the CDR3 is TGCAGCGTTGGAAGTGAAGGACCCTTC. Its translation: CSVGSEGPF.

The chain employs TRBV4-2 and TRBJ2-2, with 7 bases aligning to TRBD2. Per germline, CDR1 LGHNA and CDR2 YNFKEQ. The CDR3 is made up of 17 amino acids. Losses at the gene ends were 4 bases for V and 6 bases for J; bases not matched to a gene: 14. DNA of the CDR3: TGTGCCAGCAGCCCGAGGACTAGTACCGCCACGTCCGGGGAGCTGTTTTTT. Its protein is CASSPRTSTATSGELFF.

The rearrangement uses TRBV30 and TRBJ2-6; TRBD1 matches at 10 bases. The junction had 18 bases not matched to a gene; V was cut back by 8 bases and J by 2 bases. CDR3 size: 19 residues. Germline V gives CDR1 GTSNPN, CDR2 SVGIG (reference sequence). The chain's CDR3 is CARKSRPGQGFPGANVLTF. The CDR3, as DNA: TGTGCCCGAAAATCCCGACCGGGACAGGGGTTCCCTGGGGCCAACGTCCTGACTTTC.

The sample holds one count of this clone. The sample holds other DNA sequences that translate to the same CDR3. The chain links TRBV28 to TRBJ1-2; TRBD1 matches at 11 bases. The CDR3 is 14 amino acids. V was clipped by 6 bases and J by 4 bases; unmatched bases: 4. Germline loops: CDR1 MDHEN, CDR2 SYDVKM. CDR3 loop: CASSPGTGGYGYTF. DNA of the CDR3: TGTGCCAGCAGCCCCGGGACAGGGGGCTATGGCTACACCTTC.

The chain links TRBV7-9 to TRBJ1-1; D unclear. The V end lost 2 bases, the J end lost 8 bases, and 9 bases lay between the germline ends. This CDR3 has 12 residues. Germline V lookup: CDR1 SEHNR, CDR2 FQNEAQ (reference sequence). CDR3 DNA sequence: TGTGCCAGCAGCTTATACCAACTCGAAGCTTTCTTT. As protein: CASSLYQLEAFF.

The V call is TRBV4-2, the J call TRBJ2-2; 15 nucleotides agree with TRBD2. The CDR3 length is 18 residues. Per the germline V gene, CDR1 is LGHNA and CDR2 is YNFKEQ. The V and J ends lost 4 bases and 8 bases, in that order; junction bases with no gene match: 11. CDR3: CASSPWTSGRGVAGELFF. CDR3 nucleotide sequence: TGTGCCAGCAGCCCCTGGACTAGCGGGAGGGGGGTAGCGGGGGAGCTGTTTTTT.

The genes are TRBV27 and TRBJ2-7, with 9 bases aligning to TRBD2. This CDR3 region has 15 residues. CDR1 and CDR2 (germline): MNHEY, SMNVEV (reference sequence). Trimming at V came to 5 bases and at J to 1 base, leaving 6 bases not matched to a gene. In nucleotides, the CDR3 is TGTGCCAGCAGTCCGGTGGCGGGAGGGTCCTACGAGCAGTACTTC. Residues: CASSPVAGGSYEQYF.

The chain carries TRBV23-1 and TRBJ2-1; D remains ambiguous. TRBV23-1 is reported as an ORF; its role is uncertain. V lost 7 bases, J lost 2 bases, and 0 bases lay in between. The CDR3 contains 10 residues. The CDR3 sequence: CASTYNEQFF. CDR3 bases: TGCGCCAGCACCTACAATGAGCAGTTCTTC.